The 12 T cell receptor beta chains given below trace back to one sample, sequenced in a study of T cell changes during pregnancy in multiple sclerosis (dated by TCRdb to between 2018 and 2021). To prepare the library, the immunoSEQ multiplex PCR assay was applied. TCRdb re-hosts the immuneACCESS table, in-frame sequences only. Its copies lack some clones; in the studies checked, an unresolved V gene accounts for under half of them, and the cause for the rest is not known. A total of roughly 37,000 clones appear in this sample, 91% of them only once. The ten top clones hold around 0.45% of the sample. This specimen consisted of CD4+ T cells from peripheral blood mononuclear cells, obtained in the second trimester of pregnancy. The receptors were sampled from a female donor in good health, enrolled as a control in a pregnancy study.

The chain is built from TRBV2 and TRBJ2-7; D might be TRBD1 (6 bases). CDR3 length: 12 residues. The ends were cut back, 7 bases at V and 3 bases at J, with 10 bases in the middle. Germline CDR1 is SNHLY and CDR2 is FYNNEI. Written as DNA, the CDR3 is TGTGCCAGCACCCCGGACAGCTACGAGCAGTACTTC. Residues: CASTPDSYEQYF.

The sample holds one count of this clone. The chain employs TRBV10-1 and TRBJ1-5; D not certain. The CDR3 has 13 amino acids. CDR1 is WNHNN, CDR2 SYGVQD, per germline (reference sequence). V lost 5 bases to trimming and J lost 7 bases, with 12 bases between them. The CDR3 spells CASSLGVGQPQHF. DNA of the CDR3: TGCGCCAGCAGTCTCGGGGTCGGGCAGCCCCAGCATTTT.

The chain joins TRBV2 to TRBJ2-3; 10 nucleotides align to TRBD2. CDR1 and CDR2 from the germline V gene are SNHLY and FYNNEI. The CDR3 totals 13 residues. V lost 7 bases to trimming and J lost 5 bases; unmatched junction nucleotides: 3. CDR3 sequence (DNA): TGTGCCAGCAAGAGCGGGGGGGAAGATACGCAGTATTTT. Protein: CASKSGGEDTQYF.

This clone appeared a few times. This chain uses TRBV9 with TRBJ1-4; TRBD1 agrees at 9 bases. The CDR3 consists of 15 residues. Germline CDR1 SGDLS, CDR2 YYNGEE. Trimming at V came to 3 bases and at J to 8 bases, leaving 8 bases not matched to a gene. In DNA, the CDR3 is TGTGCCAGCAGCGAAAGTGGGACAGGGCAAGAAAAACTGTTTTTT. Amino acid sequence: CASSESGTGQEKLFF.

The V and J genes are TRBV27 and TRBJ1-2; D not resolved. Germline values: CDR1 MNHEY, CDR2 SMNVEV (reference sequence). This CDR3 is 13 amino acids long. The V gene lost 6 bases and the J gene lost 4 bases, with 12 bases spanning the gap. The CDR3 DNA is TGTGCCAGCAGCCTAGACGGACTCTATGGCTACACCTTC. This gives the protein CASSLDGLYGYTF.

This clone is a singleton in its sample. This chain connects TRBV4-1 to TRBJ1-3; D remains ambiguous. Trimming cost V 4 bases and J 0 bases, with 16 bases left between them. Germline V gives CDR1 MGHRA, CDR2 YSYEKL. There are 17 residues in the CDR3. The DNA for the CDR3 is TGCGCCAGCAGCCCAGCGGGCAGATCCAGCTCTGGAAACACCATATATTTT. This gives the protein CASSPAGRSSSGNTIYF.

The chain joins TRBV4-1 to TRBJ2-1; D ambiguous. Trimming pared 2 bases from V and 4 bases from J, leaving 12 bases between. In germline, CDR1 is MGHRA, CDR2 YSYEKL. The CDR3 totals 15 residues. In DNA, the CDR3 is TGCGCCAGCAGCCAACCCACCGGCAGGTACAATGAGCAGTTCTTC. Protein product: CASSQPTGRYNEQFF.

This rearrangement joins TRBV6-1 to TRBJ2-7, with 9 nucleotides matching TRBD1. Germline V CDR1 and CDR2: MNHNS, SASEGT. Trimming cost V 4 bases and J 2 bases; bases outside gene matches: 3. The CDR3 has 14 amino acids. The CDR3 nucleotides are TGTGCCAGCAGTGGGGACAGGGCCACCTACGAGCAGTACTTC. It codes for CASSGDRATYEQYF.

The rearrangement uses TRBV28 and TRBJ2-7; 7 bases line up with TRBD1. Germline CDR1 is MDHEN and CDR2 is SYDVKM. V trimming: 5 bases; J trimming: 4 bases; junction bases outside the gene matches: 5. The length of the CDR3 is 13 residues. The CDR3 DNA is TGTGCCAGCAGTCCGGGACAGTCATACGAGCAGTACTTC. This codes for CASSPGQSYEQYF.

The chain is built from TRBV2 and TRBJ2-7, with 8 bases that match TRBD2. Looked up from germline, CDR1 is SNHLY and CDR2 is FYNNEI. The ends lost 6 bases at V and 8 bases at J; junction bases unmatched: 6. The CDR3 consists of 12 residues. Written as DNA, the CDR3 is TGTGCCAGCAGCCTTCGGGGGGGCAAGCAGTACTTC. Translated: CASSLRGGKQYF.

The rearrangement links TRBV20-1 to TRBJ1-2, with a tentative D call TRBD1 (6 bases). The CDR3 has 11 residues. In germline, CDR1 is DFQATT, CDR2 SNEGSKA (reference sequence). V gave up 4 bases and J gave up 8 bases, with 11 bases separating them. CDR3 residues: CSAKQGRGYTF. As DNA, the CDR3 is TGCAGTGCTAAACAGGGACGAGGCTACACCTTC.

This chain links TRBV30 with TRBJ1-1; maybe TRBD1 (6 bases). The germline gives CDR1 GTSNPN, CDR2 SVGIG (reference sequence). The CDR3 spans 15 residues. The V end lost 4 bases, the J end lost 7 bases, and 22 bases lay between the germline ends. The CDR3 sequence: CAWTKPGHPQNEAFF. The CDR3 region has the DNA TGTGCCTGGACTAAACCGGGACACCCGCAGAATGAAGCTTTCTTT.